A selection of T cell receptor beta chains follows, all from one sample in a study of regulatory T cells in long-lasting Graves disease. One entry per CDR3 protein results from TCRdb running MiXCR on the multiplex PCR reads. The data show about 320,000 distinct CDR3 sequences, under 20% seen once. The material was peripheral blood mononuclear cells (PBMCs), obtained at new diagnosis, from a patient treated with antithyroid drugs. These receptors were obtained from a female donor with Graves disease. The CDR3 runs from the conserved cysteine through the conserved F or W. Fields, in order: clone size, J gene, V gene, D gene, CDR3 protein, CDR3 DNA. The D gene is left open where the match is weak. The size of a clone is reported for some rows only, either as once, few or many, or as a class for expanded clones.

clone_size: few; j_call: TRBJ2-3; v_call: TRBV9; d_call: TRBD2; cdr3_aa: CASSAGVAGGPADTQYF; cdr3_nt: TGTGCCAGCAGCGCGGGGGTAGCGGGAGGCCCCGCAGATACGCAGTATTTT
clone_size: many; j_call: TRBJ2-5; v_call: TRBV9; d_call: NA; cdr3_aa: CASSVAVGGRGQETQYF; cdr3_nt: TGTGCCAGCAGCGTAGCTGTTGGGGGAAGGGGACAAGAGACCCAGTACTTC
clone_size: NA; j_call: TRBJ2-3; v_call: TRBV7-2; d_call: NA; cdr3_aa: CASSLVWPIDTQYF; cdr3_nt: TGTGCCAGCAGCTTAGTTTGGCCCATAGATACGCAGTATTTT
clone_size: few; j_call: TRBJ2-3; v_call: TRBV13; d_call: NA; cdr3_aa: CASSSPPPSPQYF; cdr3_nt: TGTGCCAGCAGCTCACCCCCGCCCTCCCCGCAGTATTTT
clone_size: many; j_call: TRBJ2-5; v_call: TRBV27; d_call: NA; cdr3_aa: CASSPGTYAWGTQYF; cdr3_nt: TGTGCCAGCAGCCCCGGGACCTACGCTTGGGGGACCCAGTACTTC
clone_size: many; j_call: TRBJ2-3; v_call: TRBV24-1; d_call: NA; cdr3_aa: CATSDFKRTSTDTQYF; cdr3_nt: TGTGCCACCAGTGATTTTAAGCGGACTAGCACAGATACGCAGTATTTT
clone_size: NA; j_call: TRBJ2-5; v_call: TRBV7-3; d_call: NA; cdr3_aa: CASSPVDQETQYF; cdr3_nt: TGTGCCAGCAGCCCAGTGGACCAAGAGACCCAGTACTTC
clone_size: many; j_call: TRBJ2-3; v_call: TRBV27; d_call: TRBD2; cdr3_aa: CASVPPGLAGAGSGYDTQYF; cdr3_nt: TGTGCCAGCGTACCTCCGGGACTAGCGGGAGCAGGGTCAGGTTACGATACGCAGTATTTT
clone_size: many; j_call: TRBJ2-1; v_call: TRBV6-2/TRBV6-3; d_call: NA; cdr3_aa: CASSSGWEVSYNEQFF; cdr3_nt: TGTGCCAGCAGTTCCGGCTGGGAGGTGTCCTACAATGAGCAGTTCTTC
clone_size: NA; j_call: TRBJ1-2; v_call: TRBV12-3/TRBV12-4; d_call: NA; cdr3_aa: CASSFGRDYGYTF; cdr3_nt: TGTGCCAGCAGTTTCGGCCGAGACTATGGCTACACCTTC
clone_size: NA; j_call: TRBJ2-2; v_call: TRBV6-4; d_call: NA; cdr3_aa: CASSRLSGAGELFF; cdr3_nt: TGTGCCAGCAGTAGGCTTTCGGGGGCCGGGGAGCTGTTTTTT
clone_size: once; j_call: TRBJ2-5; v_call: TRBV2; d_call: TRBD1; cdr3_aa: CASTWDRGQGGIETQYF; cdr3_nt: TGTGCCAGCACTTGGGACAGGGGGCAGGGTGGTATAGAGACCCAGTACTTC
clone_size: NA; j_call: TRBJ2-1; v_call: TRBV20-1; d_call: TRBD2; cdr3_aa: CSASTSGGVANEQCF; cdr3_nt: TGCAGTGCTAGCACATCGGGGGGAGTGGCCAATGAGCAGTGCTTC
clone_size: NA; j_call: TRBJ2-1; v_call: TRBV7-2; d_call: TRBD1; cdr3_aa: CASSPPRGRTGGHNEQFF; cdr3_nt: TGTGCCAGCAGTCCCCCGAGGGGTAGGACAGGCGGGCACAATGAGCAGTTCTTC
clone_size: few; j_call: TRBJ2-7; v_call: TRBV6-1; d_call: NA; cdr3_aa: CASISGLGEQYF; cdr3_nt: TGTGCCAGCATATCCGGGCTTGGCGAGCAGTACTTC
clone_size: NA; j_call: TRBJ2-1; v_call: TRBV12-3/TRBV12-4; d_call: NA; cdr3_aa: CASTRVGNEQFF; cdr3_nt: TGTGCCAGCACAAGAGTGGGAAATGAGCAGTTCTTC
clone_size: NA; j_call: TRBJ1-4; v_call: TRBV19; d_call: NA; cdr3_aa: CASSFRFFEGAVKNCFF; cdr3_nt: NA
clone_size: many; j_call: TRBJ2-1; v_call: TRBV7-2; d_call: NA; cdr3_aa: CASSSYLGTGNEQFF; cdr3_nt: TGTGCCAGCAGCTCCTACTTGGGTACGGGCAATGAGCAGTTCTTC
clone_size: NA; j_call: TRBJ2-3; v_call: TRBV10-3; d_call: TRBD2; cdr3_aa: CAISESPLAGAQGAQYF; cdr3_nt: TGTGCCATCAGTGAGTCGCCCTTAGCGGGAGCACAAGGGGCGCAGTATTTT
clone_size: many; j_call: TRBJ2-2; v_call: TRBV24-1; d_call: TRBD1; cdr3_aa: CATSDRDRAFTGELFF; cdr3_nt: TGTGCCACCAGTGACCGGGACAGGGCTTTCACCGGGGAGCTGTTTTTT
clone_size: NA; j_call: TRBJ1-6; v_call: TRBV27; d_call: TRBD1; cdr3_aa: CASSLSGGQAISYNSPLHF; cdr3_nt: TGTGCCAGCAGTTTAAGCGGGGGACAGGCAATTTCCTATAATTCACCCCTCCACTTT
clone_size: many; j_call: TRBJ2-5; v_call: TRBV4-2; d_call: TRBD2; cdr3_aa: CASSRAVLAGGPEETQYF; cdr3_nt: TGTGCCAGCAGCCGAGCCGTACTAGCGGGAGGGCCCGAGGAGACCCAGTACTTC
clone_size: many; j_call: TRBJ2-5; v_call: TRBV10-2; d_call: TRBD1; cdr3_aa: CASSVRGQGCF; cdr3_nt: TGCGCCAGCAGTGTGCGAGGACAGGGGTGCTTC
clone_size: NA; j_call: TRBJ1-2; v_call: TRBV20-1; d_call: NA; cdr3_aa: CSASVRTAGYGYTF; cdr3_nt: TGCAGTGCTAGTGTTCGGACAGCGGGCTATGGCTACACCTTC
clone_size: many; j_call: TRBJ2-5; v_call: TRBV11-2; d_call: TRBD2; cdr3_aa: CATQGLAGDLGTQYF; cdr3_nt: TGTGCCACCCAAGGACTAGCGGGAGATTTAGGGACCCAGTACTTC
clone_size: few; j_call: TRBJ2-4; v_call: TRBV5-1; d_call: TRBD2; cdr3_aa: CASRAGTSGALAKNIQYF; cdr3_nt: TGCGCCAGCAGAGCCGGGACTAGCGGAGCCCTAGCCAAAAACATTCAGTACTTC
clone_size: NA; j_call: TRBJ2-7; v_call: TRBV20-1; d_call: TRBD1; cdr3_aa: CSANRGQGSYEQYF; cdr3_nt: TGCAGTGCAAACAGGGGGCAGGGCTCCTACGAGCAGTACTTC
clone_size: NA; j_call: TRBJ2-7; v_call: TRBV18; d_call: TRBD2; cdr3_aa: CASSPLPGTSTYEQYF; cdr3_nt: TGTGCCAGCTCACCCCTCCCCGGGACTAGTACCTACGAGCAGTACTTC
clone_size: few; j_call: TRBJ2-1; v_call: TRBV19; d_call: NA; cdr3_aa: CASIFHNEQFF; cdr3_nt: TGTGCCAGTATTTTCCACAATGAGCAGTTCTTC
clone_size: NA; j_call: TRBJ2-7; v_call: TRBV10-3; d_call: TRBD1; cdr3_aa: CAISDPGTGRSYEQYF; cdr3_nt: TGTGCCATCAGTGACCCCGGGACAGGGCGATCCTACGAGCAGTACTTC
clone_size: many; j_call: TRBJ2-7; v_call: TRBV3-1; d_call: TRBD2; cdr3_aa: CASSQAAGGFRYEQYF; cdr3_nt: TGTGCCAGCAGCCAGGCAGCGGGAGGGTTTCGATACGAGCAGTACTTC
clone_size: many; j_call: TRBJ2-7; v_call: TRBV6-1; d_call: NA; cdr3_aa: CASSPEGYEQYF; cdr3_nt: TGTGCCAGCAGTCCGGAGGGGTACGAGCAGTACTTC
clone_size: few; j_call: TRBJ2-7; v_call: TRBV6-1; d_call: TRBD1; cdr3_aa: CASSVTGQSGEQYF; cdr3_nt: TGTGCCAGCAGTGTGACAGGGCAATCTGGTGAACAGTACTTC
clone_size: many; j_call: TRBJ2-1; v_call: TRBV5-1; d_call: TRBD1; cdr3_aa: CASSLETGGYEQFF; cdr3_nt: TGCGCCAGCAGCTTGGAAACAGGGGGGTATGAGCAGTTCTTC
clone_size: many; j_call: TRBJ2-7; v_call: TRBV30; d_call: NA; cdr3_aa: CAWSWDTGYEQYF; cdr3_nt: TGTGCCTGGAGCTGGGACACGGGCTACGAGCAGTACTTC
clone_size: few; j_call: TRBJ1-1; v_call: TRBV7-2; d_call: NA; cdr3_aa: CASSRTGYTEAFF; cdr3_nt: TGTGCCAGCAGCCGAACAGGGTACACTGAAGCTTTCTTT
clone_size: many; j_call: TRBJ2-5; v_call: TRBV10-3; d_call: TRBD1; cdr3_aa: CAISGPGQGETQYF; cdr3_nt: TGTGCCATCAGTGGTCCGGGACAGGGAGAGACCCAGTACTTC
clone_size: NA; j_call: TRBJ2-6; v_call: TRBV7-9; d_call: NA; cdr3_aa: CASPVGGDVLTF; cdr3_nt: TGTGCCAGCCCAGTCGGGGGTGACGTCCTGACTTTC
clone_size: many; j_call: TRBJ2-3; v_call: TRBV7-2; d_call: TRBD2; cdr3_aa: CASSPSLGLAGSDTQYF; cdr3_nt: TGTGCCAGCAGCCCCTCCCTGGGACTAGCTGGCTCAGATACGCAGTATTTT
clone_size: many; j_call: TRBJ2-7; v_call: TRBV11-2; d_call: NA; cdr3_aa: CASRSTGLEQYF; cdr3_nt: TGTGCCAGCAGGTCAACAGGGCTCGAGCAGTACTTC
clone_size: many; j_call: TRBJ2-4; v_call: TRBV28; d_call: TRBD1; cdr3_aa: CASSENQGAKNIQYF; cdr3_nt: TGTGCCAGCAGTGAAAATCAGGGGGCGAAAAACATTCAGTACTTC
clone_size: NA; j_call: TRBJ1-4; v_call: TRBV20-1; d_call: NA; cdr3_aa: CSAHYGGGSEKLFF; cdr3_nt: TGCAGTGCACATTACGGGGGGGGAAGCGAAAAACTGTTTTTT
clone_size: many; j_call: TRBJ2-7; v_call: TRBV27; d_call: TRBD1; cdr3_aa: CASMRTGSYEQYF; cdr3_nt: TGTGCCAGCATGCGGACAGGGTCCTACGAGCAGTACTTC
clone_size: NA; j_call: TRBJ2-1; v_call: TRBV5-1; d_call: TRBD2; cdr3_aa: CASSFLAGTYNEQFF; cdr3_nt: TGCGCCAGCAGCTTTCTAGCGGGAACCTACAATGAGCAGTTCTTC
clone_size: NA; j_call: TRBJ2-2; v_call: TRBV5-1; d_call: NA; cdr3_aa: CASSPPAGYTGELFF; cdr3_nt: TGCGCCAGCAGCCCGCCTGCGGGATACACCGGGGAGCTGTTTTTT
clone_size: NA; j_call: TRBJ2-6; v_call: TRBV19; d_call: NA; cdr3_aa: CASSIVGAGANVLTF; cdr3_nt: TGTGCCAGTAGTATTGTGGGGGCCGGGGCCAACGTCCTGACTTTC
clone_size: many; j_call: TRBJ1-1; v_call: TRBV12-3/TRBV12-4; d_call: NA; cdr3_aa: CASRHANTEAFF; cdr3_nt: TGTGCGTCCCGACACGCCAACACTGAAGCTTTCTTT
clone_size: NA; j_call: TRBJ2-1; v_call: TRBV7-3; d_call: NA; cdr3_aa: CASSSGPSSYNEQFF; cdr3_nt: TGTGCCAGCAGCTCCGGTCCTAGCTCCTACAATGAGCAGTTCTTC
clone_size: many; j_call: TRBJ1-1; v_call: TRBV6-1; d_call: NA; cdr3_aa: CASRPENTEAFF; cdr3_nt: TGTGCCAGCAGGCCCGAGAACACTGAAGCTTTCTTT
clone_size: NA; j_call: TRBJ2-7; v_call: TRBV14; d_call: TRBD2; cdr3_aa: CASSPTRLAGEYEQYF; cdr3_nt: TGTGCCAGCAGCCCCACGAGACTAGCGGGAGAGTACGAGCAGTACTTC
clone_size: many; j_call: TRBJ1-4; v_call: TRBV7-8; d_call: TRBD1; cdr3_aa: CASSGPRRTGNNEKLFF; cdr3_nt: TGTGCCAGCAGCGGACCGAGACGGACAGGGAATAATGAAAAACTGTTTTTT
clone_size: many; j_call: TRBJ2-5; v_call: TRBV28; d_call: TRBD2; cdr3_aa: CASSLWGLRETQYF; cdr3_nt: TGTGCCAGCAGTTTATGGGGACTAAGGGAGACCCAGTACTTC
clone_size: few; j_call: TRBJ2-1; v_call: TRBV4-2; d_call: NA; cdr3_aa: CASSQEASAYNEQFF; cdr3_nt: TGTGCCAGCAGCCAAGAGGCTAGCGCTTACAATGAGCAGTTCTTC
clone_size: NA; j_call: TRBJ2-1; v_call: TRBV10-2; d_call: TRBD2; cdr3_aa: CASSETSGYNEQFF; cdr3_nt: TGCGCCAGCAGTGAGACTAGCGGATACAATGAGCAGTTCTTC
clone_size: NA; j_call: TRBJ1-2; v_call: TRBV7-8; d_call: NA; cdr3_aa: CASTPLTAGYGYTF; cdr3_nt: TGTGCCAGTACGCCTCTTACAGCTGGCTATGGCTACACCTTC
clone_size: NA; j_call: TRBJ2-3; v_call: TRBV30; d_call: TRBD2; cdr3_aa: CAWSLSLAGVSTDTQYF; cdr3_nt: TGTGCCTGGAGTCTGTCACTAGCGGGAGTTTCCACAGATACGCAGTATTTT
clone_size: many; j_call: TRBJ2-4; v_call: TRBV12-3/TRBV12-4; d_call: NA; cdr3_aa: CASSFGGGTNIQYF; cdr3_nt: TGTGCCAGCAGTTTCGGGGGAGGAACCAACATTCAGTACTTC